The clone carrying this T cell receptor beta chain was seen repeatedly, ten times or more. Its specificity is not known. The data were taken from a study of T cells after yellow fever vaccination. About the study: SMART-Seq v4 Ultra Low Input prepared libraries from low-cell fractions. Findings of the study overall: FACS-sorted repertoires could harbor abundant contaminating bulk-population clonotypes. The booster saw the reappearance of most primary-vaccination clones (approximately 97% CD4, around 88% CD8).

The CDR3 is 15 amino acids. Germline V gives CDR1 LGHNA, CDR2 YNFKEQ. V was shortened by 4 bases and J by 2 bases, with 14 bases between the two germline ends. Generation of TCR cDNA used 5'RACE template switching (which added a universal primer site and UMIs). MiXCR, applied by TCRdb to the 5' RACE reads, yields one record per CDR3 protein. Of over 110,000 distinct CDR3 sequences listed, 7.7% are singletons. The TCR sequence derives from a man under 40 who received the YFV17D yellow fever vaccine. Sequenced material: CD4+ T cells sorted from PBMCs, taken 5 days after the yellow fever booster vaccination. The chain is built from TRBV4-2 and TRBJ2-5, with D perhaps matching TRBD1 (7 bases). In nucleotides, the CDR3 is TGTGCCAGCAGCCGAACCGCGGGACAGCAAGAGACCCAGTACTTC. Protein: CASSRTAGQQETQYF.